A single sample is the source of the 31 T cell receptor beta chains below, sequenced in a study of identical twins. TCRdb re-called the 5' RACE reads with MiXCR, one entry per CDR3 protein. The table has roughly 720,000 distinct CDR3 sequences, over 15% seen once. This sample was also put to use in a study of T cells expressing NK-cell markers.

Material for sequencing was PBMCs. The receptor set was obtained from a woman under 30 in good health.

The genes are TRBV5-1 and TRBJ2-5; D may match TRBD1 or TRBD2 (5 bases each). The CDR3 runs 16 residues. Trimming took off 1 base at V and 3 bases at J, with 16 bases between the two ends. Germline CDR1 and CDR2: SGHRS and YFSETQ. The CDR3 loop reads CASSLMRGTNEETQYF. DNA for the CDR3: TGCGCCAGCAGCTTGATGAGGGGAACGAACGAAGAGACCCAGTACTTC.

This clonotype was observed a few times. J is TRBJ2-7 and V is TRBV5-6; 7 nucleotides match TRBD1. Germline CDR1 reads SGHDT; CDR2 reads YYEEEE. The CDR3 has 17 residues. With 4 bases clipped from V and 0 bases from J, the junction kept 13 bases outside the gene matches. Here the CDR3 DNA reads TGTGCCAGCAGCGGAGACCTCGACAGGGCGATCTCCTACGAGCAGTACTTC. Protein sequence: CASSGDLDRAISYEQYF.

This clonotype was observed a handful of times. CDR3: CASSQRSPGETQYF. CDR3 DNA sequence: TGTGCCAGCAGCCAAAGATCTCCGGGGGAGACCCAGTACTTC. The rearrangement joins TRBV3-1 to TRBJ2-5; tentative D call: TRBD2 (5 bases). V was trimmed by 2 bases and J by 5 bases, leaving 12 bases between them. The germline V gene encodes CDR1 LGHDT and CDR2 YNNKEL (reference sequence). The CDR3 contains 14 residues.

This clonotype was found a few times. V gene TRBV5-6 combines with J gene TRBJ1-1; no clear D gene. Germline V lookup: CDR1 SGHDT, CDR2 YYEEEE. V lost 5 bases, J lost 1 base, and 12 bases lay in between. This CDR3 has 14 amino acids. The CDR3: CASRTQNQNTEAFF. The CDR3 coding sequence is TGTGCCAGCAGAACACAGAACCAGAACACTGAAGCTTTCTTT.

This chain uses TRBV29-1 with TRBJ2-7, with 7 bases fitting TRBD1. Germline V gene sequence: CDR1 SQVTM, CDR2 ANQGSEA. The J segment lost 3 bases and the V segment lost 0 bases, leaving 8 bases of the junction unmatched. The CDR3 sequence is 15 residues long. CDR3 DNA: TGCAGCGTTGAAGATCCGACAGGGTCGGACTACGAGCAGTACTTC. This gives the protein CSVEDPTGSDYEQYF.

The J gene is TRBJ2-2, the V gene TRBV4-2, with 12 bases matching TRBD2. Per germline, CDR1 LGHNA and CDR2 YNFKEQ. With V trimmed by 2 bases and J by 7 bases, 5 bases remained unmatched. CDR3 length equals 16 residues. The CDR3, as DNA: TGTGCCAGCAGCCAACCTAGCGGGGGGGAACTCGGGGAGCTGTTTTTT. Translating it yields CASSQPSGGELGELFF.

This clonotype was observed a handful of times. The J gene is TRBJ2-5, the V gene TRBV25-1; 7 bases map to TRBD1. In germline, CDR1 is MGHDK, CDR2 SYGVNS. The CDR3 spans 19 residues. The V segment lost 9 bases and the J segment 1 base; nucleotides outside the gene matches: 23. CDR3 coding DNA: TGTGCCAGTAGCAGAGGCGCCGGGACAGCGTTTATGATCCAAGAGACCCAGTACTTC. It codes for CASSRGAGTAFMIQETQYF.

This clonotype occurred a few times. The chain joins TRBV5-1 to TRBJ2-7; the D call may be TRBD1 or TRBD2 (7 bases each). The germline gives CDR1 SGHRS, CDR2 YFSETQ. The CDR3 contains 13 residues. The V end was cut by 2 bases, the J end by 11 bases, with 17 bases between. The chain's CDR3 is CASSFDREGEKYF. Written as DNA, the CDR3 is TGCGCCAGCAGCTTCGACAGGGAGGGTGAAAAGTACTTC.

The V and J genes are TRBV12-3 or TRBV12-4 and TRBJ1-1; D is perhaps TRBD1 (5 bases). Trimming took off 1 base at V and 5 bases at J, with 11 bases between the two ends. CDR3 length: 14 residues. The CDR3 loop is CASSLGSRGTEAFF. In DNA, the CDR3 is TGTGCCAGCAGTTTAGGGTCGAGGGGAACTGAAGCTTTCTTT.

A single count supports this clonotype. V usage is TRBV6-1 and J usage is TRBJ2-1, with D unclear. The CDR3 extends over 15 amino acids. The V end lost 7 bases, the J end lost 0 bases, and 13 bases lay between the germline ends. CDR1 and CDR2 (germline): MNHNS, SASEGT. For the CDR3, the DNA is TGTGCCAGCACCCAGAACAGCAGCTCCTACAATGAGCAGTTCTTC. It yields the protein CASTQNSSSYNEQFF.

The genes are TRBV12-3 or TRBV12-4 and TRBJ2-4; D might be TRBD1 (5 bases). This CDR3 comprises 14 residues. The germline V and J ends were trimmed by 6 bases and 1 base, with 10 bases remaining between them. Here the CDR3 reads CASRGRVAKNIQYF. Here the CDR3 DNA reads TGTGCCAGCAGGGGCAGGGTTGCCAAAAACATTCAGTACTTC.

This clonotype was observed a handful of times. This rearrangement joins TRBV7-6 to TRBJ2-7; 7 positions match TRBD1. Germline V gene sequence: CDR1 SGHVS, CDR2 FNYEAQ. CDR3 size: 13 residues. Trimming cost V 4 bases and J 5 bases; bases outside gene matches: 5. The CDR3 here is CASSYDRDHEQYF. The CDR3 DNA reads TGTGCCAGCAGCTATGACAGGGACCACGAGCAGTACTTC.

The rearrangement joins TRBV15 to TRBJ2-3, with D perhaps matching TRBD2 (5 bases). Per the germline V gene, CDR1 is LNHNV and CDR2 is YYDKDF (reference sequence). Trimming shortened V by 6 bases and J by 6 bases, and 19 bases separated the two germline ends. The CDR3 runs to 15 residues. The CDR3 bases are TGTGCCACCAGGGGCAGCGGTACGGGTTTGGATACGCAGTATTTT. This translates into CATRGSGTGLDTQYF.

The rearrangement links TRBV6-5 to TRBJ2-3; 9 nucleotides align to TRBD2. The germline V gene encodes CDR1 MNHEY and CDR2 SVGAGI. The length of the CDR3 is 18 residues. Trimming removed 3 bases from V and 5 bases from J; junction bases left unmatched: 15. The CDR3 sequence: CASSYWLAGPGGIDTQYF. CDR3 sequence (DNA): TGTGCCAGCAGTTATTGGCTAGCGGGGCCCGGGGGAATAGATACGCAGTATTTT.

J is TRBJ2-2 and V is TRBV7-2, with 11 bases aligning to TRBD1. From germline, CDR1 is SGHTA and CDR2 FQGNSA. The CDR3 has 14 residues. Trimming at V came to 4 bases and at J to 6 bases, leaving 1 base not matched to a gene. The CDR3: CASSWGQGAGELFF. DNA of the CDR3: TGTGCCAGCAGCTGGGGACAGGGGGCCGGGGAGCTGTTTTTT.

The chain links TRBV5-5 to TRBJ2-2, with D perhaps TRBD2 (6 bases). The CDR3 extends over 15 amino acids. Per the germline V gene, CDR1 is SGHKS and CDR2 is YYEKEE (reference sequence). Trimming stripped 4 bases from V and 6 bases from J, with 16 bases between. In DNA, the CDR3 is TGTGCCAGCAGCATTTGGGTTTCGGGGGCCGGGGAGCTGTTTTTT. Protein product: CASSIWVSGAGELFF.

The gene calls are TRBV3-1 and TRBJ1-2; D unclear. This CDR3 has 16 residues. Trimming left V 0 bases short and J 4 bases short, with 15 bases between. CDR1 and CDR2 (germline): LGHDT, YNNKEL (reference sequence). The CDR3 region is CASSQEVSDPAYGYTF. CDR3 coding DNA: TGTGCCAGCAGCCAAGAGGTGTCAGACCCAGCCTATGGCTACACCTTC.

This clonotype appeared a few times. The chain recombines TRBV3-1 with TRBJ2-7; 7 bases agree with TRBD1. The junction had 10 bases not matched to a gene; V was cut back by 6 bases and J by 5 bases. Germline V gene sequence: CDR1 LGHDT, CDR2 YNNKEL (reference sequence). This CDR3 contains 14 residues. This CDR3 reads CASSRSGTDDEQYF. CDR3 bases: TGTGCCAGCAGTAGATCCGGGACAGACGACGAGCAGTACTTC.

This clonotype came up many times. V usage is TRBV5-1 and J usage is TRBJ1-1; possible D gene TRBD1, 6 bases. The CDR3 has 15 residues. Germline V gives CDR1 SGHRS, CDR2 YFSETQ. V shed 4 bases and J shed 1 base, with 14 bases lying between them. The CDR3 loop is CASSLGGAGNTEAFF. DNA of the CDR3: TGCGCCAGCAGCCTCGGGGGGGCGGGGAACACTGAAGCTTTCTTT.

There are a few counts of this clonotype. The rearrangement links TRBV11-2 to TRBJ1-6; no clear D gene. The germline V and J ends were trimmed by 3 bases and 2 bases, with 14 bases remaining between them. The germline gives CDR1 SGHAT, CDR2 FQNNGV. This CDR3 has 17 residues. The CDR3 here is CASSFSTLAAYNSPLHF. The CDR3 coding sequence is TGTGCCAGCAGCTTTTCGACTTTGGCGGCCTATAATTCACCCCTCCACTTT.

This clonotype was recorded a few times. This chain joins TRBV4-2 and TRBJ2-1, with D unclear. Trimming shortened V by 4 bases and J by 7 bases, and 14 bases separated the two germline ends. Germline V gene data show CDR1 as LGHNA and CDR2 as YNFKEQ. This CDR3 has 14 residues. The CDR3, as DNA: TGTGCCAGCAGCCCGCGACCTGCTGGTAATGAGCAGTTCTTC. Translating it yields CASSPRPAGNEQFF.

The chain couples TRBV5-1 to TRBJ2-2; TRBD1 agrees at 9 bases. Germline V lookup: CDR1 SGHRS, CDR2 YFSETQ. CDR3 size: 15 residues. V shed 1 base and J 5 bases; nucleotides not matched to a gene: 3. CDR3 protein: CASSLQQGATGELFF. The DNA of the CDR3 is TGCGCCAGCAGCTTGCAACAGGGGGCGACCGGGGAGCTGTTTTTT.

The V gene is TRBV9, the J gene TRBJ2-3; 10 bases line up with TRBD2. Germline V CDR1 and CDR2: SGDLS, YYNGEE. CDR3 length: 16 amino acids. V dropped 1 base and J dropped 3; count of bases not matched to a gene: 5. CDR3 region: CASSVYASGRTDTQYF. In nucleotides, the CDR3 is TGTGCCAGCAGCGTATACGCTAGCGGGAGAACAGATACGCAGTATTTT.

V usage is TRBV5-1 and J usage is TRBJ1-4; 7 nucleotides line up with TRBD1. The CDR3 has 15 residues. CDR1 SGHRS and CDR2 YFSETQ come from the germline V gene. Unmatched junction bases numbered 4, after V lost 0 bases and J lost 5 bases. The CDR3: CASSLGGQPNEKLFF. The CDR3 region has the DNA TGCGCCAGCAGCTTGGGGGGACAGCCAAATGAAAAACTGTTTTTT.

This clonotype was counted only a few times. The V and J genes are TRBV20-1 and TRBJ2-1, with TRBD2 identical over 13 bases. In germline, CDR1 is DFQATT, CDR2 SNEGSKA (reference sequence). The CDR3 contains 16 residues. The trim removed 5 bases at V and 1 base at J, leaving 5 bases unmatched. CDR3 DNA: TGCAGTGCTGGGGGGACTAGCGGGATGTCCTACAATGAGCAGTTCTTC. Amino acids: CSAGGTSGMSYNEQFF.

This clonotype was detected only a few times. This chain uses TRBV21-1 with TRBJ2-2; the table's D call of TRBD2 was not tested on the DNA. TRBV21-1 is designated a pseudogene. The CDR3 length is 17 residues. CDR3 bases: TGTGCCAGCAGCATCAAGCGGGAGGATTGGGGCACCGGGGAGCTGTTTTTT. The encoded protein is CASSIKREDWGTGELFF.

V usage is TRBV12-3 or TRBV12-4 and J usage is TRBJ1-1, with 7 bases matching TRBD1. The CDR3 runs to 14 residues. The junction had 6 bases not matched to a gene; V was cut back by 2 bases and J by 6 bases. CDR3 nucleotides: TGTGCCAGCAGTTTAAGGGCAGGGGGGGCTGAAGCTTTCTTT. Residues: CASSLRAGGAEAFF.

The V call is TRBV7-2, the J call TRBJ1-1, with D tentatively TRBD1 (5 bases). The germline V gene has CDR1 SGHTA and CDR2 FQGNSA. The length of the CDR3 is 17 residues. Trimming removed 3 bases at V and 0 bases at J, with 17 bases between. CDR3 DNA sequence: TGTGCCAGCAGCTTCACAGGAACCCCCGGGGTGAACACTGAAGCTTTCTTT. Residues: CASSFTGTPGVNTEAFF.

The V call is TRBV7-8, the J call TRBJ2-7; TRBD1 agrees at 8 bases. V dropped 8 bases and J dropped 6; count of bases not matched to a gene: 15. The germline V gene encodes CDR1 SGHVS and CDR2 FQNEAQ. The CDR3 has 15 amino acids. The CDR3: CASGAGTRTGSEQYF. The CDR3 DNA is TGTGCCAGCGGTGCAGGTACCAGGACAGGGAGCGAGCAGTACTTC.

The chain uses TRBV7-2 and TRBJ2-2; D might be TRBD1 (6 bases). The CDR3 totals 15 residues. CDR1 is SGHTA, CDR2 FQGNSA, per germline. With 4 bases removed from V and 4 bases from J, the gap between germline ends came to 13 bases. The CDR3 protein is CASSSGDTSTGELFF. CDR3 bases: TGTGCCAGCAGCTCCGGGGACACCAGCACCGGGGAGCTGTTTTTT.

The chain recombines TRBV20-1 with TRBJ1-2; a possible D gene is TRBD1 (6 bases). The CDR3 length is 16 residues. Germline V gives CDR1 DFQATT, CDR2 SNEGSKA (reference sequence). V shed 5 bases and J shed 0 bases, with 19 bases lying between them. In nucleotides, the CDR3 is TGCAGTGCTTTAGACAGGCCGGGACTCGCTAACTATGGCTACACCTTC. This sequence encodes CSALDRPGLANYGYTF.